A single sample is the source of the 22 T cell receptor beta chains below, sequenced in a study of blood T cell repertoires in COVID-19 (dated by TCRdb to the early 2020s). Receptor libraries were prepared by the immunoSEQ multiplex PCR assay. TCRdb took over this immuneACCESS table, retaining in-frame rearrangements with V and J assigned. Such tables are incomplete; in checked studies, under half of the missing clones stem from an unresolved V gene, and the remainder is unexplained. Here the sample has 70,000 to 85,000 clones; roughly 78% occur a single time. The ten largest clones capture less than 25% of the sample. The specimen was peripheral blood. All receptors come from a human donor in a cohort sampled during active COVID-19.

On this clone: Relative to the germline gene, one junction end is altered; a read error may explain this. The chain uses TRBV7-7 and TRBJ2-1; TRBD1 agrees at 9 bases. Per the germline V gene, CDR1 is SSHAT and CDR2 is FNYEAQ (reference sequence). The CDR3 sequence is 16 residues long. Written as DNA, the CDR3 is TGTGCTAGCAGCTTAACGCGGGACAGGGACTACAATGAGCAGTTCTTC. As protein: CASSLTRDRDYNEQFF.

V and J are TRBV5-1 and TRBJ1-1, with 8 bases aligning to TRBD1. The CDR3 consists of 18 residues. CDR1 SGHRS and CDR2 YFSETQ come from the germline V gene. V lost 3 bases to trimming and J lost 0 bases; unmatched junction nucleotides: 13. The CDR3 protein is CASSYDRGVGGMNTEAFF. The CDR3 nucleotides are TGCGCCAGCAGCTATGACAGGGGAGTTGGGGGGATGAACACTGAAGCTTTCTTT.

The CDR3 DNA reads as TGTGCCAGCAGTTTGTATCGGACAGTCGCCGGGGAGCTGTTTTTT. It codes for CASSLYRTVAGELFF. The chain links TRBV28 to TRBJ2-2; tentative D call: TRBD1 (6 bases). Trimming shortened V by 3 bases and J by 6 bases, and 14 bases separated the two germline ends. The CDR3 is 15 residues long. CDR1 is MDHEN, CDR2 SYDVKM, per germline.

The chain carries TRBV9 and TRBJ1-4; D call uncertain. Trimming removed 0 bases at V and 8 bases at J, with 11 bases between. Germline values: CDR1 SGDLS, CDR2 YYNGEE. This CDR3 is 14 amino acids long. In DNA, the CDR3 is TGTGCCAGCAGCGTAGGGGAGGGTCGGGAAAAACTGTTTTTT. Its translation: CASSVGEGREKLFF.

The V call is TRBV12-3 or TRBV12-4, the J call TRBJ1-1, with D uncertain. The CDR3 is 12 residues long. V dropped 7 bases and J dropped 5 bases, with 11 bases sitting between them. The CDR3 is CASIDIGTEAFF. Written as DNA, the CDR3 is TGTGCCAGCATTGATATCGGGACTGAAGCTTTCTTT.

This clone was seen once. This chain links TRBV19 with TRBJ1-5, with a tentative D call TRBD1 (6 bases). Germline loops: CDR1 LNHDA, CDR2 SQIVND (reference sequence). The CDR3 contains 14 residues. Trimming took 3 bases from V and 7 from J, leaving 13 bases between them. CDR3 DNA: TGTGCCAGTAGTATCCGGGGGGCAGGACAGCCCCAGCATTTT. This sequence encodes CASSIRGAGQPQHF.

V is TRBV5-1 and J is TRBJ2-5; 7 bases align to TRBD1. The ends lost 2 bases at V and 5 bases at J; junction bases unmatched: 3. This CDR3 has 13 amino acids. CDR1 and CDR2 (germline): SGHRS, YFSETQ. The CDR3 loop is CASSFGTDETQYF. For the CDR3, the DNA is TGCGCCAGCAGCTTCGGGACAGACGAGACCCAGTACTTC.

This clone has a handful of counts. V is TRBV10-3 and J is TRBJ2-5, with TRBD1 as a possible D gene (6 bases). Germline V CDR1 and CDR2: ENHRY, SYGVKD. The CDR3 is made up of 14 amino acids. The V end was cut by 6 bases, the J end by 5 bases, with 16 bases between. The CDR3 DNA reads TGTGCCATCAGCCACGGACAGTTCCACGAGACCCAGTACTTC. Its translation is CAISHGQFHETQYF.

The genes are TRBV5-4 and TRBJ2-7, with TRBD2 matching 7 bases. The CDR3 has 14 amino acids. V gave up 1 base and J gave up 4 bases; unmatched junction bases: 5. Per the germline V gene, CDR1 is SGHNT and CDR2 is YYREEE (reference sequence). The chain's CDR3 is CASSLQGGSYEQYF. The CDR3 DNA is TGTGCCAGCAGCTTGCAGGGAGGGTCTTACGAGCAGTACTTC.

This sequence joins TRBV5-1 and TRBJ1-6; 9 bases map to TRBD1. Germline CDR1 is SGHRS and CDR2 is YFSETQ. This CDR3 has 15 amino acids. Losses at the gene ends were 3 bases for V and 7 bases for J; bases not matched to a gene: 5. The CDR3 region is CASSSLGQGNSPLHF. The CDR3 DNA sequence: TGCGCCAGCAGCTCCCTAGGACAGGGGAATTCACCCCTCCACTTT.

The rearrangement joins TRBV7-2 to TRBJ2-7; TRBD2 is a possible D gene (6 bases). Trimming removed 6 bases from V and 2 bases from J, with 14 bases in between. The length of the CDR3 is 14 residues. Germline V gene sequence: CDR1 SGHTA, CDR2 FQGNSA. The chain's CDR3 is CASRPLANPYEQYF. The CDR3 coding sequence is TGTGCCAGCAGACCTCTAGCGAACCCCTACGAGCAGTACTTC.

The rearrangement uses TRBV19 and TRBJ2-7, with 10 positions matching TRBD2. The CDR3 is 15 residues long. V was clipped by 5 bases and J by 2 bases; unmatched bases: 6. Germline assignment: CDR1 LNHDA and CDR2 SQIVND (reference sequence). The CDR3 sequence: CASSPQAGGPYEQYF. As DNA, the CDR3 is TGTGCCAGTAGTCCGCAAGCGGGGGGGCCCTACGAGCAGTACTTC.

This clone occurred once. The chain employs TRBV5-1 and TRBJ2-5, with TRBD2 identical over 8 bases. This CDR3 is 17 amino acids long. J was trimmed by 0 bases and V by 4 bases; bases with no gene match: 11. Germline V gene sequence: CDR1 SGHRS, CDR2 YFSETQ. This CDR3 reads CASSAGVAGLYQETQYF. The CDR3 coding sequence is TGCGCCAGCAGCGCCGGGGTAGCGGGGTTGTACCAAGAGACCCAGTACTTC.

The J gene is TRBJ2-1, the V gene TRBV9, with TRBD1 matching 9 bases. CDR3 length: 15 residues. CDR1 and CDR2 from the germline V gene are SGDLS and YYNGEE. The junction had 8 bases not matched to a gene; V was cut back by 1 base and J by 9 bases. The CDR3 loop is CASSVTGDREIEQFF. CDR3 DNA sequence: TGTGCCAGCAGCGTAACGGGGGACAGGGAGATTGAGCAGTTCTTC.

This sequence joins TRBV11-2 and TRBJ1-6; no clear D. CDR1 is SGHAT, CDR2 FQNNGV, per germline. Trimming stripped 4 bases from V and 7 bases from J, with 17 bases between. This CDR3 has 16 amino acids. The CDR3 DNA reads TGTGCCAGCAGCTATCAGGTACTGGCGCCGAATTCACCCCTCCACTTT. As protein: CASSYQVLAPNSPLHF.

This sequence joins TRBV6-2 or TRBV6-3 and TRBJ2-7; 11 bases line up with TRBD2. Germline trimming cut 2 bases from V and 7 bases from J; bases unmatched to any gene: 13. CDR1 is MNHEY, CDR2 SVGEGT, per germline. The CDR3 consists of 17 residues. Here the CDR3 DNA reads TGTGCCAGCAGTTACGTCTCTAGCGGGGGGACATCGGTTGAGCAGTACTTC. This translates into CASSYVSSGGTSVEQYF.

The chain is built from TRBV9 and TRBJ2-7; D is perhaps TRBD1 (5 bases). Germline CDR1 and CDR2: SGDLS and YYNGEE. The V end lost 4 bases, the J end lost 5 bases, and 16 bases lay between the germline ends. CDR3 length: 14 residues. This CDR3 reads CASSPRTRKNEQYF. The CDR3 bases are TGTGCCAGCAGCCCGCGGACAAGAAAAAACGAGCAGTACTTC.

The chain combines TRBV19 with TRBJ2-3, with a possible D match to TRBD1 (6 bases). V lost 6 bases and J 7 bases, leaving 11 bases between the germline ends. Germline V gene lookup returns CDR1 LNHDA and CDR2 SQIVND (reference sequence). CDR3 length: 12 amino acids. The chain's CDR3 is CASSRDINTQYF. As DNA, the CDR3 is TGTGCCAGTAGCCGGGACATCAATACGCAGTATTTT.

The chain employs TRBV12-5 and TRBJ2-7; possibly TRBD2 for D (5 bases). This CDR3 is built from 15 residues. V gave up 3 bases and J gave up 1 base, with 13 bases separating them. Germline-derived CDR1 and CDR2 are LGHNT and FRNRAP. Here the CDR3 DNA reads TGTGCTAGTGGTTTCTGCGTCGGGATATCCTACGAGCAGTACTTC. Protein product: CASGFCVGISYEQYF. Full variable domain (remainder filled in from reference TRBV12-5 and TRBJ2-7): DARVTQTPRHKVTEMGQEVTMRCQPILGHNTVFWYRQTMMQGLELLAYFRNRAPLDDSGMPKDRFSAEMPDATLATLKIQPSEPRDSAVYFCASGFCVGISYEQYFGPGTRLTVT.

The chain recombines TRBV7-9 with TRBJ1-2; maybe TRBD1 (5 bases). V lost 5 bases and J 7 bases, leaving 17 bases between the germline ends. The CDR3 loop spans 14 amino acids. Germline V gene data show CDR1 as SEHNR and CDR2 as FQNEAQ (reference sequence). For the CDR3, the DNA is TGTGCCAGCAGCCCCCGGGTGGGGGGGGTTGGCTACACCTTC. The encoded protein is CASSPRVGGVGYTF.

This chain links TRBV18 with TRBJ2-5; D remains ambiguous. The CDR3 is made up of 11 amino acids. Between the trimmed V and J ends, which lost 10 bases and 0 bases, there was a span of 6 bases. Looked up from germline, CDR1 is KGHSH and CDR2 is LQKENI. In DNA form, the CDR3 reads TGTGCCACTCGGGACCAAGAGACCCAGTACTTC. It yields the protein CATRDQETQYF.

This chain links TRBV24-1 with TRBJ2-5; TRBD2 might be the D (6 bases). This CDR3 is built from 16 residues. The V gene lost 4 bases and the J gene lost 5 bases, with 19 bases spanning the gap. The germline V gene has CDR1 KGHDR and CDR2 SFDVKD. The CDR3 region is CATSDPALANGETQYF. CDR3 DNA: TGTGCCACCAGTGACCCAGCTCTAGCGAATGGGGAGACCCAGTACTTC.